The 5 T cell receptor beta chains presented below share a single source sample, sequenced in a study of T cell responses to AZD1222 COVID-19 vaccine (dated by TCRdb to the early 2020s). The receptor library was made with the immunoSEQ multiplex PCR assay. Held by TCRdb, this immuneACCESS table contains in-frame sequences only and omits some clones. Under half of the omission traces to an unresolved V gene where checked; the cause of the rest is unknown. For this sample there are 150,000 or so clones; 91% appear just once. The top ten clonotypes cover 4% to 5.5% of the sample. The intended sense of this specimen's time point label: baseline before first vaccination. The sample was peripheral blood, taken on day 0 of AZD1222 vaccination. The receptors derive from an adult in good health.

The chain employs TRBV6-5 and TRBJ2-7; D might be TRBD2 (5 bases). Germline CDR1 and CDR2: MNHEY and SVGAGI. V lost 2 bases and J lost 2, with 7 bases in between. CDR3 length: 13 residues. CDR3 nucleotide sequence: TGTGCCAGCAGTTACGGGGAGCCCTACGAGCAGTACTTC. Amino acid sequence: CASSYGEPYEQYF.

This chain joins TRBV2 and TRBJ2-7, with D uncertain. Germline V gives CDR1 SNHLY, CDR2 FYNNEI. CDR3 size: 13 residues. V shed 6 bases and J shed 3 bases, with 12 bases lying between them. DNA of the CDR3: TGTGCCAGCAGGCCGCCGGAAAACTACGAGCAGTACTTC. Its protein product is CASRPPENYEQYF.

V usage is TRBV6-6 and J usage is TRBJ1-3, with D perhaps matching TRBD1 (6 bases). From germline, CDR1 is MNHNY and CDR2 SVGAGI (reference sequence). Trimming left V 7 bases short and J 0 bases short, with 13 bases between. The CDR3 has 15 residues. As DNA, the CDR3 is TGTGCCAGCACCGTCGGACAGACCTCTGGAAACACCATATATTTT. Amino acids: CASTVGQTSGNTIYF.

This clone turned up a few times. The chain joins TRBV7-9 to TRBJ1-2; TRBD1 agrees at 7 bases. Trimming at V came to 3 bases and at J to 8 bases, leaving 6 bases not matched to a gene. The CDR3 totals 13 residues. Germline V gene sequence: CDR1 SEHNR, CDR2 FQNEAQ (reference sequence). CDR3 DNA sequence: TGTGCCAGCAGCTTCGGAGGGGGCGAGGGCTACACCTTC. Amino acid sequence: CASSFGGGEGYTF.

The chain links TRBV7-2 to TRBJ2-1, with a possible D match to TRBD2 (5 bases). V was trimmed by 4 bases and J by 4 bases, leaving 11 bases between them. Germline V lookup: CDR1 SGHTA, CDR2 FQGNSA. The CDR3 contains 14 residues. This chain's CDR3 is CASSSGLGYNEQFF. In DNA form, the CDR3 reads TGTGCCAGCAGCTCCGGACTTGGGTACAATGAGCAGTTCTTC.